The 10 T cell receptor beta chains below were found in one sample sequenced in a study of T cell changes during pregnancy in multiple sclerosis (dated by TCRdb to 2018 to 2020). Library method: the immunoSEQ multiplex PCR assay. TCRdb re-hosts the immuneACCESS table, in-frame sequences only. Its copies lack some clones; in the studies checked, an unresolved V gene accounts for under half of them, and the cause for the rest is not known. Counted in this sample were about 65,000 clones; around 92% of them appeared once. The leading ten clones occupy approximately 2.8% of the sample. The input for sequencing was CD8+ T cells from peripheral blood mononuclear cells, taken in the third trimester of pregnancy. The receptors shown here come from a female donor in good health, enrolled as a control in a pregnancy study.

The rearrangement links TRBV7-9 to TRBJ2-2; D unresolved. The germline V gene has CDR1 SEHNR and CDR2 FQNEAQ (reference sequence). The CDR3 length is 11 residues. Trimming left V 3 bases short and J 9 bases short, with 5 bases between. The CDR3 loop is CASSLERELFF. In DNA, the CDR3 is TGTGCCAGCAGCTTGGAGCGGGAGCTGTTTTTT. The full variable domain, in which reference TRBV7-9 and TRBJ2-2 provide the parts outside the CDR3, is DTGVSQNPRHKITKRGQNVTFRCDPISEHNRLYWYRQTLGQGPEFLTYFQNEAQLEKSRLLSDRFSAERPKGSFSTLEIQRTEQGDSAMYLCASSLERELFFGEGSRLTVL.

The chain carries TRBV14 and TRBJ1-6; D is unresolved. Germline assignment: CDR1 SGHDN and CDR2 FVKESK. This CDR3 comprises 14 residues. Trimming stripped 2 bases from V and 9 bases from J, with 11 bases between. CDR3 DNA sequence: TGTGCCAGCAGCCAAAGGCCGACTAGTTCACCCCTCCACTTT. Translating gives CASSQRPTSSPLHF.

V is TRBV4-3 and J is TRBJ2-2; D is perhaps TRBD2 (6 bases). Per germline, CDR1 LGHNA and CDR2 YSLEER. The CDR3 has 15 residues. Trimming removed 0 bases from V and 7 bases from J, with 12 bases in between. The CDR3 sequence is CASSQDHGGYGELFF. The DNA for the CDR3 is TGCGCCAGCAGCCAAGATCACGGGGGTTACGGGGAGCTGTTTTTT.

A note on this clone: The same CDR3 is also encoded by other DNA sequences in this sample. V gene TRBV9 combines with J gene TRBJ2-1; D gene unclear. The CDR3 contains 14 residues. Trimming removed 2 bases from V and 3 bases from J, with 9 bases in between. Germline CDR1 is SGDLS and CDR2 is YYNGEE. The CDR3 loop is CASSVGGDYNEQFF. In DNA form, the CDR3 reads TGTGCCAGCAGCGTTGGCGGAGACTACAATGAGCAGTTCTTC.

This chain joins TRBV7-8 and TRBJ1-1, with D perhaps TRBD1 (6 bases). The germline V gene encodes CDR1 SGHVS and CDR2 FQNEAQ. The CDR3 spans 14 residues. Trimming took off 3 bases at V and 3 bases at J, with 11 bases between the two ends. Here the CDR3 reads CASSFTTGYTEAFF. In nucleotides, the CDR3 is TGTGCCAGCAGCTTCACTACAGGGTACACTGAAGCTTTCTTT.

V gene TRBV2 combines with J gene TRBJ2-2, with D perhaps matching TRBD2 (6 bases). The CDR3 has 11 amino acids. Per the germline V gene, CDR1 is SNHLY and CDR2 is FYNNEI. V was trimmed by 6 bases and J by 8 bases, leaving 7 bases between them. CDR3 coding DNA: TGTGCCAGCAGGGGACTTGGGGAGCTGTTTTTT. Its translation: CASRGLGELFF.

This chain connects TRBV5-5 to TRBJ2-3; a weak D match, TRBD2 (6 bases). V lost 0 bases and J 2 bases, leaving 19 bases between the germline ends. The CDR3 is 18 amino acids. Germline loops: CDR1 SGHKS, CDR2 YYEKEE (reference sequence). The CDR3 sequence: CASSLVASELTSTDTQYF. DNA for the CDR3: TGTGCCAGCAGCTTGGTGGCTAGCGAGCTAACCTCCACAGATACGCAGTATTTT.

This chain uses TRBV5-6 with TRBJ1-2; D unclear. Trimming took 4 bases from V and 8 from J, leaving 9 bases between them. Germline values: CDR1 SGHDT, CDR2 YYEEEE. The CDR3 spans 11 residues. CDR3 amino acids: CASSQLRGYTF. The CDR3 DNA follows: TGTGCCAGCAGCCAGCTGAGGGGCTACACCTTC.

The chain has TRBV30 and TRBJ1-2; D may be TRBD1 (6 bases). Trimming left V 1 base short and J 1 base short, with 13 bases between. In germline, CDR1 is GTSNPN, CDR2 SVGIG (reference sequence). This CDR3 comprises 15 residues. The CDR3 DNA sequence: TGTGCCTGGAGTGCACCAAGACAGGTTAACTATGGCTACACCTTC. It specifies CAWSAPRQVNYGYTF.

The chain links TRBV7-9 to TRBJ2-1, with TRBD2 identical over 9 bases. This CDR3 has 15 amino acids. Germline assignment: CDR1 SEHNR and CDR2 FQNEAQ (reference sequence). Trimming at V came to 7 bases and at J to 2 bases, leaving 6 bases not matched to a gene. The CDR3 region is CASITSGGPYNEQFF. The CDR3 DNA reads as TGTGCCAGCATCACCAGCGGGGGGCCCTACAATGAGCAGTTCTTC.